The present entry profiles one TCR beta chain with its context. These data come from a study of early T cells in non-severe SARS-CoV-2 infection. In the study overall: RNA in bulk from unsorted whole blood was sequenced, and chains were unpaired.

The J segment lost 6 bases and the V segment lost 2 bases, leaving 4 bases of the junction unmatched. The CDR3 covers 13 residues. Germline CDR1 SSHAT, CDR2 FNYEAQ (reference sequence). Individual cDNA molecules were tagged with unique molecular identifiers. TCRdb independently ran MiXCR on the 5' RACE reads; one entry per CDR3 protein. Of about 40,000 distinct CDR3 sequences listed, roughly 5% are singletons. Sequenced input: whole blood. V is TRBV7-7 and J is TRBJ2-7; 7 bases are shared with TRBD1. The receptor's source is an adult who was a healthcare worker with PCR-confirmed SARS-CoV-2 infection or an uninfected control (not recorded which). The CDR3 nucleotides are TGTGCCAGCAGCTTATCTGGGACAGCCGAGCAGTACTTC. Protein product: CASSLSGTAEQYF.